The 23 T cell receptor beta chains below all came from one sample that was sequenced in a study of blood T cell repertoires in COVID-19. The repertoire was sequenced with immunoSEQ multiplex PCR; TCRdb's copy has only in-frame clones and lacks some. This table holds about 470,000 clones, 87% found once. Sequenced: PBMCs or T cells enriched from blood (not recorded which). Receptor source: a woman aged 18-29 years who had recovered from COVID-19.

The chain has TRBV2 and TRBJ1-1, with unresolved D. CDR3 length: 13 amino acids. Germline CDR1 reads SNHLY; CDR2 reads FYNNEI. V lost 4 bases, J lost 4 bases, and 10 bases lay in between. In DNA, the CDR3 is TGTGCCAGCAGTGTGGCCCAAATCACTGAAGCTTTCTTT. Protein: CASSVAQITEAFF.

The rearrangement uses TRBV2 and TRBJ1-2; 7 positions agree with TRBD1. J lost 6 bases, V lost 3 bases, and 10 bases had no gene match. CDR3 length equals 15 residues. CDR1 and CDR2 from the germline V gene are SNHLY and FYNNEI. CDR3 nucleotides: TGTGCCAGCAGTGATCTGGCAGGGGGTAGGAATGGCTACACCTTC. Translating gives CASSDLAGGRNGYTF.

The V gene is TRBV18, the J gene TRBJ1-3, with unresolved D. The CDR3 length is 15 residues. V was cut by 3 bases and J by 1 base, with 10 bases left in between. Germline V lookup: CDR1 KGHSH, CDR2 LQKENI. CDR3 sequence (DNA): TGTGCCAGCTCACCTGCGACTGATTCTGGAAACACCATATATTTT. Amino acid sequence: CASSPATDSGNTIYF.

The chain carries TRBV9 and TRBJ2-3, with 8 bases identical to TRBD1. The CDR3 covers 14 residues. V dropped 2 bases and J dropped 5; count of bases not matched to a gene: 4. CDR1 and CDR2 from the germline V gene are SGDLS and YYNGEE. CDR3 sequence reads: CASSVGQGGDTQYF. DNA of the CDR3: TGTGCCAGCAGCGTTGGACAGGGCGGAGATACGCAGTATTTT.

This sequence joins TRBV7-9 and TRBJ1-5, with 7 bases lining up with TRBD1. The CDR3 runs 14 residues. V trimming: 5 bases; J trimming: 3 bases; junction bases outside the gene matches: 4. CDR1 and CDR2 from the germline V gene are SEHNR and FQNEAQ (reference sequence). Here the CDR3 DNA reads TGTGCCAGCAGCCCAGGACAGGTCAATCAGCCCCAGCATTTT. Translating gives CASSPGQVNQPQHF.

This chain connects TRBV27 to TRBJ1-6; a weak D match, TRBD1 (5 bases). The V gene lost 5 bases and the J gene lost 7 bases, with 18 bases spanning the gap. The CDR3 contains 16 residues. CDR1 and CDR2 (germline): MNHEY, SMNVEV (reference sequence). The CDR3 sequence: CASSPRAGGLNSPLHF. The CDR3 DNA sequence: TGTGCCAGCAGTCCCAGAGCCGGGGGACTGAATTCACCCCTCCACTTT.

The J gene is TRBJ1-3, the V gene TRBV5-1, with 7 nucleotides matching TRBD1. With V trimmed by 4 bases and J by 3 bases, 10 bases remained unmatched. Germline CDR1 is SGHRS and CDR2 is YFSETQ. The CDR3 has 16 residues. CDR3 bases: TGCGCCAGCAGCCTCGTAGGGGGCTTAGTTGGAAACACCATATATTTT. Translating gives CASSLVGGLVGNTIYF.

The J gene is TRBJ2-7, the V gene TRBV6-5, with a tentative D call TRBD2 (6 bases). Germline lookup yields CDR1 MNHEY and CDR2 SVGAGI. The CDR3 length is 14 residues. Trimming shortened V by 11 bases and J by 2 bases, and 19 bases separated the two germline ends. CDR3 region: CAAHPGWGAYEQYF. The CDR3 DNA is TGTGCCGCTCATCCCGGGTGGGGGGCCTACGAGCAGTACTTC.

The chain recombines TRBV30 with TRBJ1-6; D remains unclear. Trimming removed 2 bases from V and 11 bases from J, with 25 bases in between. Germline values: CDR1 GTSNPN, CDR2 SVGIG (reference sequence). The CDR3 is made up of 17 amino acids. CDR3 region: CAWSLGRALVGSAPLHF. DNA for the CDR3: TGTGCCTGGAGTCTTGGGAGGGCACTGGTCGGGAGTGCACCCCTCCACTTT. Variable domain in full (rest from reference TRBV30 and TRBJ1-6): SQTIHQWPATLVQPVGSPLSLECTVEGTSNPNLYWYRQAAGRGLQLLFYSVGIGQISSEVPQNLSASRPQDRQFILSSKKLLLSDSGFYLCAWSLGRALVGSAPLHFGNGTRLTVT.

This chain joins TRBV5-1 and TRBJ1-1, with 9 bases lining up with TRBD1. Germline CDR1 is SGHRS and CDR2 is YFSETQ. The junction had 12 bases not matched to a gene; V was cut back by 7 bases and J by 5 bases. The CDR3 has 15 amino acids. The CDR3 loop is CASQWGQGWQTEAFF. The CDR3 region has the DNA TGCGCCAGCCAATGGGGACAGGGATGGCAAACTGAAGCTTTCTTT.

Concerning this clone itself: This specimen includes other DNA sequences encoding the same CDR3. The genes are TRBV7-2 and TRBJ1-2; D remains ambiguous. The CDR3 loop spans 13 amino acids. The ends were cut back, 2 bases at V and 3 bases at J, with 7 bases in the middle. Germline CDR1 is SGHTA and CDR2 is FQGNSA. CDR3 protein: CASSLSGDYGYTF. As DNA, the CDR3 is TGTGCCAGCAGCTTATCCGGGGACTATGGCTACACCTTC.

CDR3 bases: TGTGCCAGCAGCCAAGAAGCCAGCGGGGGCCAAGATACGCAGTATTTT. Its translation: CASSQEASGGQDTQYF. This chain links TRBV3-1 (or the pseudogene TRBV3-2) with TRBJ2-3; 8 nucleotides align to TRBD2. The CDR3 extends over 16 amino acids. CDR1 is LGHDT, CDR2 YNNKEL, per germline (reference sequence). Trimming cost V 0 bases and J 5 bases; bases outside gene matches: 7.

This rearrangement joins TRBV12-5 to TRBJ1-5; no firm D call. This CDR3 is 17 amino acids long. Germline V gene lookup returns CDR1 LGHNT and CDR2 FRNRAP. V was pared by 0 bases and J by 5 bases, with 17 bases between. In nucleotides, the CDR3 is TGTGCTAGTGGTTTGGTAATGGGAGGGAGTCGTCATCAGCCCCAGCATTTT. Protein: CASGLVMGGSRHQPQHF.

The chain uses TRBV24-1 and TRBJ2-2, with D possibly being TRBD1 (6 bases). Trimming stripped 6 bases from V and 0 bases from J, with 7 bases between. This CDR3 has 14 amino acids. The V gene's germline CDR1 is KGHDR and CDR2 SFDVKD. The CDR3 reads CATSPGANTGELFF. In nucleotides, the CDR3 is TGTGCCACCAGTCCAGGGGCGAACACCGGGGAGCTGTTTTTT.

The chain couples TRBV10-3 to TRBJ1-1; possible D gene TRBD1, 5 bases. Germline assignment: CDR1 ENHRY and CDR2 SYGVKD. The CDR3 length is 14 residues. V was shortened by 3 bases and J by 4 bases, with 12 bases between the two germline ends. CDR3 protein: CAISDGREGTEAFF. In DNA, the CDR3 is TGTGCCATCAGTGACGGCAGGGAGGGCACTGAAGCTTTCTTT.

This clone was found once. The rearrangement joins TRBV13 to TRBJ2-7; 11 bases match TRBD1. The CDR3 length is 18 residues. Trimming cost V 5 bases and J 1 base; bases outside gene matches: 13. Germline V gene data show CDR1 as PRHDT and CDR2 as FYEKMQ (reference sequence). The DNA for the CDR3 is TGTGCCAGCAGCCGGGACACTCCGGGACAGGGGGTATCCTACGAGCAGTACTTC. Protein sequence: CASSRDTPGQGVSYEQYF.

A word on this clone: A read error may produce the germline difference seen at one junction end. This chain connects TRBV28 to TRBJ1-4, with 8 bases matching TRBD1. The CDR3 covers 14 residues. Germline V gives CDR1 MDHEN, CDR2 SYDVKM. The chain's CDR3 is CASSSDRVNGKLFF. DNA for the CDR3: TGTGCCAGCAGTTCGGACAGGGTCAATGGAAAACTGTTTTTT.

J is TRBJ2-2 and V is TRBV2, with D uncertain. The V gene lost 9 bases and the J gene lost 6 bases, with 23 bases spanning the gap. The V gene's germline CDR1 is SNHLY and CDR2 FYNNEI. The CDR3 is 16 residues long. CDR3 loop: CASSLRQMLDAGELFF. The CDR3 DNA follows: TGTGCCAGTAGCTTAAGGCAGATGTTAGATGCCGGGGAGCTGTTTTTT.

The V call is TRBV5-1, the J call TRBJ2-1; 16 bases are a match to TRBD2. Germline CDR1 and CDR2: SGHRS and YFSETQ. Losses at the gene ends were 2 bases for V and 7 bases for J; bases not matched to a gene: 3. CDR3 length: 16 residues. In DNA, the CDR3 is TGCGCCAGCAGCTTAGGGACTAGCGGGGGGGCAAATGAGCAGTTCTTC. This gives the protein CASSLGTSGGANEQFF.

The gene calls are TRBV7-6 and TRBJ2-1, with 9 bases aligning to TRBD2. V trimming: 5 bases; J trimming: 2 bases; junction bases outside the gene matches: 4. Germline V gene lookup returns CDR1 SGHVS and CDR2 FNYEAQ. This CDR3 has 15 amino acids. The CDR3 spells CASSRVAGAYNEQFF. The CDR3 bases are TGTGCCAGCAGCAGAGTAGCGGGGGCCTACAATGAGCAGTTCTTC. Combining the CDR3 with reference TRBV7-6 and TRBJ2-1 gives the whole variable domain GAGVSQSPRYKVTKRGQDVALRCDPISGHVSLYWYRQALGQGPEFLTYFNYEAQQDKSGLPNDRFSAERPEGSISTLTIQRTEQRDSAMYRCASSRVAGAYNEQFFGPGTRLTVL.

CDR3 DNA: TGTGCCTGGAGTGGGGGCAGGGAAAGGGGCACTGAAGCTTTCTTT. It yields the protein CAWSGGRERGTEAFF. The chain couples TRBV30 to TRBJ1-1; tentatively, D is TRBD1 (5 bases). Trimming took off 1 base at V and 4 bases at J, with 16 bases between the two ends. Germline V gene data show CDR1 as GTSNPN and CDR2 as SVGIG (reference sequence). The CDR3 covers 15 residues.

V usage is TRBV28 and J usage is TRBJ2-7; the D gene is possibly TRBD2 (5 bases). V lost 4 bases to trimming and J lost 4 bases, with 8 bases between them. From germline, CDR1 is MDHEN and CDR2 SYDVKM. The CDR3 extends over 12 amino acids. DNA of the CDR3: TGTGCCAGCAGTTCGGGGTTGTACGAGCAGTACTTC. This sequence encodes CASSSGLYEQYF. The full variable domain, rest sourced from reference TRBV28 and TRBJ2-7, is DVKVTQSSRYLVKRTGEKVFLECVQDMDHENMFWYRQDPGLGLRLIYFSYDVKMKEKGDIPEGYSVSREKKERFSLILESASTNQTSMYLCASSSGLYEQYFGPGTRLTVT.

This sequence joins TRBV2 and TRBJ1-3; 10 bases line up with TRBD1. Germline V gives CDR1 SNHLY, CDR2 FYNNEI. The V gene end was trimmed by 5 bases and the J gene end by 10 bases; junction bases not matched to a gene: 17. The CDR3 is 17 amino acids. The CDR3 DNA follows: TGTGCCAGCAGTTCAAGGGGGATCACGGGACAGGGGAAGACCATATATTTT. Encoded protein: CASSSRGITGQGKTIYF.